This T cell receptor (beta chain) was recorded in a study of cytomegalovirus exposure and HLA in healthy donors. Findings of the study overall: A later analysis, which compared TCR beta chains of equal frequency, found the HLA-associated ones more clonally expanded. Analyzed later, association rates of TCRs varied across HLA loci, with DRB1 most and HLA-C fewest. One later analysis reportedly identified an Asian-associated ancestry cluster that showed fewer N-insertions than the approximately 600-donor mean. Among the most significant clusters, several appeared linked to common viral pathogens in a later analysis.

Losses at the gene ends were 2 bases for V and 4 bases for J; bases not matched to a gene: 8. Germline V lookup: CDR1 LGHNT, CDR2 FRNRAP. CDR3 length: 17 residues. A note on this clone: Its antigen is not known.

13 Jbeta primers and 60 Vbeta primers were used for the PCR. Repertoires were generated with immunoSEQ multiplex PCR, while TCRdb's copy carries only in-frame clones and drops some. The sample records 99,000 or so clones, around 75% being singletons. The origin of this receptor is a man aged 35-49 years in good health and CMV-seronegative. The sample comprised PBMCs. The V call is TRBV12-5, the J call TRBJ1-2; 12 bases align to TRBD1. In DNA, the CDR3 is TGTGCTAGTGGTTTGCTGAAGGGACAGGGGGCGACCTATGGCTACACCTTC. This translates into CASGLLKGQGATYGYTF.